These 25 T cell receptor beta chains were sequenced from one sample in a study of Ad26.COV2.S vaccination and SARS-CoV-2 variants. The repertoire was sequenced with immunoSEQ multiplex PCR; TCRdb's copy has only in-frame clones and lacks some. The sample contains some 460,000 clones, approximately 90% of which appear only once. Described treatment: around 19 received Ad26.COV2.S at low or high dose, single or two shots; roughly five received placebo; per-sample allocation not given. Sample collection was performed on day 63 after the first vaccine or placebo injection. Material: peripheral blood, obtained in a trial of Ad26.COV2.S vaccine versus placebo. Source of these receptors: a person between 18 and 65 years old who received the Ad26.COV2.S COVID-19 vaccine or a placebo.

The chain carries TRBV6-5 and TRBJ2-7; a weak D match, TRBD2 (5 bases). CDR3 length equals 15 residues. Germline-derived CDR1 and CDR2 are MNHEY and SVGAGI. V was cut by 0 bases and J by 4 bases, with 13 bases left in between. CDR3 bases: TGTGCCAGCAGTTACTCAGCCGGGGTTCCTTACGAGCAGTACTTC. Translated, it gives CASSYSAGVPYEQYF.

This chain links TRBV27 with TRBJ2-7; TRBD2 matches at 7 bases. The CDR3 loop spans 15 amino acids. V shed 6 bases, J shed 0 bases, and the junction held 8 bases outside the gene matches. The V gene's germline CDR1 is MNHEY and CDR2 SMNVEV (reference sequence). This CDR3 is CASRFTSESSYEQYF. In DNA, the CDR3 is TGTGCCAGCAGGTTCACTAGCGAGAGCTCCTACGAGCAGTACTTC.

Concerning this clone itself: Within the sample, other DNA sequences also encode this same CDR3. The chain joins TRBV4-1 to TRBJ2-3; possibly TRBD1 or TRBD2 for D (6 bases each). Trimming removed 3 bases at V and 0 bases at J, with 13 bases between. Germline V gene sequence: CDR1 MGHRA, CDR2 YSYEKL. The CDR3 runs to 16 residues. As DNA, the CDR3 is TGCGCCAGCAGCCAGGGGGCGGGGACCAGCACAGATACGCAGTATTTT. Residues: CASSQGAGTSTDTQYF.

The chain uses TRBV9 and TRBJ2-5; 7 bases map to TRBD1. Germline loops: CDR1 SGDLS, CDR2 YYNGEE. The CDR3 extends over 16 amino acids. J gave up 2 bases and V 0 bases, and 7 bases lay outside the gene matches. The CDR3 region has the DNA TGTGCCAGCAGCGTAGGTAGTTCGGGACAGCAAGAGACCCAGTACTTC. This gives the protein CASSVGSSGQQETQYF.

This chain links TRBV27 with TRBJ2-3, with 10 bases that match TRBD2. V lost 7 bases to trimming and J lost 9 bases; unmatched junction nucleotides: 10. Per the germline V gene, CDR1 is MNHEY and CDR2 is SMNVEV (reference sequence). CDR3 length equals 14 residues. CDR3 sequence: CASTERTSGRTQYF. The CDR3 region has the DNA TGTGCCAGCACCGAAAGGACTAGCGGAAGAACGCAGTATTTT.

Regarding this clone: The junction does not match germline at one end; this may be a read error. The chain employs TRBV12-5 and TRBJ2-3; D possibly uses TRBD1 or TRBD2 (5 bases each). The germline V gene has CDR1 LGHNT and CDR2 FRNRAP. This CDR3 comprises 15 residues. CDR3 residues: CASGLGVGDTDTQYF. The CDR3 DNA is TGTGCTAGTGGCTTGGGGGTAGGGGACACAGATACGCAGTATTTT.

The V and J genes are TRBV3-1 (or the pseudogene TRBV3-2) and TRBJ1-1; 7 nucleotides line up with TRBD1. Germline V gene sequence: CDR1 LGHDT, CDR2 YNNKEL (reference sequence). This CDR3 has 18 amino acids. Unmatched junction bases numbered 11, after V lost 0 bases and J lost 1 base. In DNA, the CDR3 is TGTGCCAGCAGCCAAGATCGTCGGGACAGACCTCGGAACACTGAAGCTTTCTTT. Amino acids: CASSQDRRDRPRNTEAFF.

V gene TRBV5-1 combines with J gene TRBJ1-2; 7 bases fit TRBD1. V lost 4 bases and J lost 2; bases outside the gene matches: 8. The CDR3 is 15 residues long. Germline V gene data show CDR1 as SGHRS and CDR2 as YFSETQ. For the CDR3, the DNA is TGCGCCAGCAGCCCTGGCGGGACAGAAAACTATGGCTACACCTTC. Translated, it gives CASSPGGTENYGYTF.

The gene calls are TRBV2 and TRBJ2-7; D is unclear. The germline V gene encodes CDR1 SNHLY and CDR2 FYNNEI. The CDR3 covers 13 residues. V lost 3 bases, J lost 3 bases, and 9 bases lay in between. The DNA of the CDR3 is TGTGCCAGCAGTGATCGGTGGTTCTACGAGCAGTACTTC. Protein product: CASSDRWFYEQYF.

V usage is TRBV7-2 and J usage is TRBJ2-7, with D tentatively TRBD1 or TRBD2 (8 bases each). The V and J ends lost 5 bases and 6 bases respectively, with 26 bases between them. Germline CDR1 is SGHTA and CDR2 is FQGNSA. This CDR3 comprises 17 residues. The CDR3: CASSVTAGTGLASEQYF. CDR3 bases: TGTGCCAGCAGCGTTACTGCCGGGACAGGACTAGCCAGCGAGCAGTACTTC.

The chain employs TRBV7-2 and TRBJ2-3; D may be TRBD1 or TRBD2 (5 bases each). Germline V gives CDR1 SGHTA, CDR2 FQGNSA. Trimming pared 4 bases from V and 0 bases from J, leaving 5 bases between. There are 13 residues in the CDR3. The DNA of the CDR3 is TGTGCCAGCAGCTGGGACAGCACAGATACGCAGTATTTT. Encoded protein: CASSWDSTDTQYF. The full variable domain, with the rest looked up from reference TRBV7-2 and TRBJ2-3, is GAGVSQSPSNKVTEKGKDVELRCDPISGHTALYWYRQSLGQGLEFLIYFQGNSAPDKSGLPSDRFSAERTGGSVSTLTIQRTQQEDSAVYLCASSWDSTDTQYFGPGTRLTVL.

This clone occurred once. The chain is built from TRBV6-6 and TRBJ2-7; TRBD2 is a possible D gene (6 bases). CDR1 and CDR2 from the germline V gene are MNHNY and SVGAGI (reference sequence). The CDR3 is 15 amino acids. Trimming removed 5 bases from V and 6 bases from J, with 20 bases in between. For the CDR3, the DNA is TGTGCCAGCAGTACCCCGGGGGTGGAAATTTTCGAGCAGTACTTC. It is translated as CASSTPGVEIFEQYF.

This sequence joins TRBV19 and TRBJ1-5; D gene ambiguous. Germline V gene sequence: CDR1 LNHDA, CDR2 SQIVND (reference sequence). V lost 7 bases to trimming and J lost 12 bases, with 19 bases between them. This CDR3 region has 13 residues. As DNA, the CDR3 is TGTGCCAGTATCCCCCCCGGGCGGGGTTACCAGCATTTT. This sequence encodes CASIPPGRGYQHF.

This clone was recorded only once. V gene TRBV7-6 combines with J gene TRBJ2-2; 10 nucleotides align to TRBD2. The V and J ends lost 5 bases and 5 bases, in that order; junction bases with no gene match: 5. Germline CDR1 SGHVS, CDR2 FNYEAQ. The CDR3 sequence is 15 residues long. The DNA of the CDR3 is TGTGCCAGCAGCCGGACTAGCGGAGATACCGGGGAGCTGTTTTTT. Translation gives CASSRTSGDTGELFF.

The gene calls are TRBV7-3 and TRBJ2-1; 10 bases are a match to TRBD1. V trimming: 5 bases; J trimming: 9 bases; junction bases outside the gene matches: 10. Germline V gene sequence: CDR1 SGHTA, CDR2 FQGTGA. This CDR3 has 15 residues. CDR3 amino acids: CASSVFRGQGSEQFF. CDR3 nucleotide sequence: TGTGCCAGCAGCGTATTCCGGGGACAGGGGTCTGAGCAGTTCTTC. Together with reference TRBV7-3 and TRBJ2-1, the CDR3 gives the full variable domain: GAGVSQTPSNKVTEKGKYVELRCDPISGHTALYWYRQSLGQGPEFLIYFQGTGAADDSGLPNDRFFAVRPEGSVSTLKIQRTERGDSAVYLCASSVFRGQGSEQFFGPGTRLTVL.

This clone was observed a single time. The chain uses TRBV19 and TRBJ2-1; possibly TRBD1 for D (5 bases). CDR1 LNHDA and CDR2 SQIVND come from the germline V gene (reference sequence). With 1 base removed from V and 2 bases from J, the gap between germline ends came to 9 bases. This CDR3 is built from 15 residues. Here the CDR3 DNA reads TGTGCCAGTAGTATAGGCAGGGTAACCTACAATGAGCAGTTCTTC. It specifies CASSIGRVTYNEQFF.

This clone came up once. This rearrangement joins TRBV5-1 to TRBJ2-5; the D gene could be TRBD1 or TRBD2 (5 bases each). The CDR3 is made up of 15 amino acids. The germline V and J ends were trimmed by 4 bases and 3 bases, with 16 bases remaining between them. Germline V CDR1 and CDR2: SGHRS, YFSETQ. CDR3 nucleotide sequence: TGCGCCAGCAGCAGCCCCCGGGACGGGAAAGAGACCCAGTACTTC. Translating gives CASSSPRDGKETQYF.

The CDR3 sequence: CASSLGPGYGYGYTF. The CDR3 DNA follows: TGTGCCAGCAGCTTGGGGCCGGGTTACGGCTATGGCTACACCTTC. The chain recombines TRBV27 with TRBJ1-2; D is perhaps TRBD1 (5 bases). Trimming left V 6 bases short and J 4 bases short, with 18 bases between. Germline V gene lookup returns CDR1 MNHEY and CDR2 SMNVEV (reference sequence). The CDR3 sequence is 15 residues long.

This clone was found once. CDR3 sequence: CASSSWTASDYGYTF. The CDR3 bases are TGTGCCAGCAGCTCTTGGACTGCGAGTGACTATGGCTACACCTTC. This chain links TRBV11-2 with TRBJ1-2; D call uncertain. Per the germline V gene, CDR1 is SGHAT and CDR2 is FQNNGV. The CDR3 contains 15 residues. V was trimmed by 4 bases and J by 3 bases, leaving 15 bases between them.

The chain employs TRBV28 and TRBJ2-6; 10 positions agree with TRBD2. CDR1 MDHEN and CDR2 SYDVKM come from the germline V gene. V lost 5 bases and J lost 1; bases outside the gene matches: 17. CDR3 size: 21 residues. The CDR3 here is CASSPFHTDSSGRSGANVLTF. In nucleotides, the CDR3 is TGTGCCAGCAGTCCATTCCATACAGATTCTAGCGGGAGATCTGGGGCCAACGTCCTGACTTTC.

This clone was found once. The V and J genes are TRBV29-1 and TRBJ2-5; either TRBD1 or TRBD2 may fit D (5 bases each). Germline CDR1 and CDR2: SQVTM and ANQGSEA. Between the trimmed V and J ends, which lost 7 bases and 5 bases, there was a span of 14 bases. This CDR3 is 12 amino acids long. Here the CDR3 reads CSAPRGGETQYF. The CDR3 region has the DNA TGCAGCGCCCCGAGGGGTGGGGAGACCCAGTACTTC.

V usage is TRBV5-1 and J usage is TRBJ2-5; D is possibly TRBD2 (7 bases). Germline values: CDR1 SGHRS, CDR2 YFSETQ. CDR3 length: 14 residues. V shed 2 bases and J shed 5 bases, with 13 bases lying between them. CDR3 amino acids: CASSFGRGSETQYF. CDR3 sequence (DNA): TGCGCCAGCAGCTTTGGGAGGGGGAGTGAGACCCAGTACTTC.

A single count supports this clone. The chain has TRBV18 and TRBJ2-3; D is perhaps TRBD1 or TRBD2 (5 bases each). In germline, CDR1 is KGHSH, CDR2 LQKENI. V shed 3 bases and J shed 0 bases, with 7 bases lying between them. The CDR3 runs 14 residues. CDR3 residues: CASSPGPSTDTQYF. CDR3 sequence (DNA): TGTGCCAGCTCACCGGGACCAAGCACAGATACGCAGTATTTT.

The V call is TRBV11-1, the J call TRBJ2-5; 7 nucleotides align to TRBD1. Germline V gene data show CDR1 as SGHAT and CDR2 as FQDESV (reference sequence). Trimming took 3 bases from V and 4 from J; bases not matched to a gene: 5. This CDR3 is 14 amino acids long. The CDR3 nucleotides read TGTGCCAGCAGCTTCGACAGGGTGGGAGAGACCCAGTACTTC. Its protein product is CASSFDRVGETQYF.

This chain joins TRBV6-5 and TRBJ2-7, with TRBD1 as a possible D gene (6 bases). The V end was cut by 7 bases, the J end by 0 bases, with 13 bases between. Germline V gives CDR1 MNHEY, CDR2 SVGAGI. The CDR3 totals 14 residues. DNA for the CDR3: TGTGCCAGCAAGGACAGTTGGAGCTCCTACGAGCAGTACTTC. Its protein is CASKDSWSSYEQYF.